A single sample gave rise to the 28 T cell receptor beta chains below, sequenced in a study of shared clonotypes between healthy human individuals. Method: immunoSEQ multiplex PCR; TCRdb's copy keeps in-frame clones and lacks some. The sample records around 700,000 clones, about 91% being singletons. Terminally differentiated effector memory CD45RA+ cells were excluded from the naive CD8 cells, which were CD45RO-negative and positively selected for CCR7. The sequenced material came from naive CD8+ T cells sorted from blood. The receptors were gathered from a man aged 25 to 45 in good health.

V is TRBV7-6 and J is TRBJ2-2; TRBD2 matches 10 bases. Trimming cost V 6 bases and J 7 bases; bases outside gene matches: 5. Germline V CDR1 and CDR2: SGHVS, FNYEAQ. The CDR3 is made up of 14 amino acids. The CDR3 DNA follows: TGTGCCAGCAGACCTATAGCGGGAGGCGGGGAGCTGTTTTTT. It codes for CASRPIAGGGELFF.

Written as DNA, the CDR3 is TGTGCCAGCAGCCGCCTAGCGGGCATAAAAAACATTCAGTACTTC. Its translation: CASSRLAGIKNIQYF. This chain connects TRBV27 to TRBJ2-4, with 8 nucleotides matching TRBD2. CDR1 is MNHEY, CDR2 SMNVEV, per germline (reference sequence). This CDR3 comprises 15 residues. V trimming: 6 bases; J trimming: 4 bases; junction bases outside the gene matches: 8.

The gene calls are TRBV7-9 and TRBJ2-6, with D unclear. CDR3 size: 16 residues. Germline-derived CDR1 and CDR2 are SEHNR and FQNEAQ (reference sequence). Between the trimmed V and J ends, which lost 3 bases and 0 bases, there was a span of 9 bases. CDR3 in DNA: TGTGCCAGCAGCTTTAGGCCCAGCTCTGGGGCCAACGTCCTGACTTTC. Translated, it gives CASSFRPSSGANVLTF.

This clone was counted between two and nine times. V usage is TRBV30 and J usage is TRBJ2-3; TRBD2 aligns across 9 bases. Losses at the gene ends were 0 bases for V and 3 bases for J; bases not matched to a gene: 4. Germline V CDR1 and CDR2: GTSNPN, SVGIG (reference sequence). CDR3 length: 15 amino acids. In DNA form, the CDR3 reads TGTGCCTGGAGTGTAATAGCGGGAGTGACAGATACGCAGTATTTT. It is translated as CAWSVIAGVTDTQYF. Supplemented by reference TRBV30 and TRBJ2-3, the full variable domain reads SQTIHQWPATLVQPVGSPLSLECTVEGTSNPNLYWYRQAAGRGLQLLFYSVGIGQISSEVPQNLSASRPQDRQFILSSKKLLLSDSGFYLCAWSVIAGVTDTQYFGPGTRLTVL.

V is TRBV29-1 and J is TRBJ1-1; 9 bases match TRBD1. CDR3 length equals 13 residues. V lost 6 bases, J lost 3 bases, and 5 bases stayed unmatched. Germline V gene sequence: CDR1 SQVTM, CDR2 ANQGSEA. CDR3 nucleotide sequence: TGCAGCGTCTGGGACAGGGAGGACACTGAAGCTTTCTTT. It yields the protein CSVWDREDTEAFF.

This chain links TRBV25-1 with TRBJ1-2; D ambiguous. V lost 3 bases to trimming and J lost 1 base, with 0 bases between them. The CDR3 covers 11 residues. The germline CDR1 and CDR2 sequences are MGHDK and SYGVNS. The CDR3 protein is CASSDNYGYTF. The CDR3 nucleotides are TGTGCCAGCAGTGATAACTATGGCTACACCTTC.

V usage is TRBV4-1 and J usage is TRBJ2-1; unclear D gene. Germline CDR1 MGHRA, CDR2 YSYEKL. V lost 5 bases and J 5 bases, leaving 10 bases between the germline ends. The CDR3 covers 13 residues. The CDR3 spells CASSIERNNEQFF. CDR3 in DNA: TGCGCCAGCAGCATTGAACGTAACAATGAGCAGTTCTTC.

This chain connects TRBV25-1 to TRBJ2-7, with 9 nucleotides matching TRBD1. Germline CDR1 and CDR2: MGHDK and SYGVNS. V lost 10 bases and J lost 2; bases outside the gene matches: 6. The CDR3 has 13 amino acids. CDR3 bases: TGTGCCACCTCAGGGACAGGGCCCTACGAGCAGTACTTC. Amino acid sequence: CATSGTGPYEQYF.

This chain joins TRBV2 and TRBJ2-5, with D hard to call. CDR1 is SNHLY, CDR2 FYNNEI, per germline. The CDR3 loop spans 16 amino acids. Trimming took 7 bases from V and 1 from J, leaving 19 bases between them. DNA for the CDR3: TGTGCCAGCAATCCAGGCATACAACACATCCAAGAGACCCAGTACTTC. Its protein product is CASNPGIQHIQETQYF.

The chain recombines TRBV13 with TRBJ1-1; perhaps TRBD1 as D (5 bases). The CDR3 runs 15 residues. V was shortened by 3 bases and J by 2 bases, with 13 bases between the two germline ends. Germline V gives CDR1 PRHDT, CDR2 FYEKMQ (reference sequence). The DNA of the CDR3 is TGTGCCAGCAGCTTGTCCAGTGGGGCCAACACTGAAGCTTTCTTT. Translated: CASSLSSGANTEAFF.

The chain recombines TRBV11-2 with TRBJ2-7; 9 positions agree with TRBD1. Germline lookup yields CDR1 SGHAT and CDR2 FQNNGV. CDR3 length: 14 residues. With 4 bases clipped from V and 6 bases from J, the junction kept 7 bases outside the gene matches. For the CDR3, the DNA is TGTGCCAGCAGCTACCGGGACAGGGTTTCCGAGCAGTACTTC. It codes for CASSYRDRVSEQYF.

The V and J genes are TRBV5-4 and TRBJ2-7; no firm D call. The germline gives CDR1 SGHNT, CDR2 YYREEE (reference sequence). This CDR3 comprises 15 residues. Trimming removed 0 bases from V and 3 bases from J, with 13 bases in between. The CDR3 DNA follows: TGTGCCAGCAGCTTGGCCGACGGGTCCTACTACGAGCAGTACTTC. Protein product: CASSLADGSYYEQYF.

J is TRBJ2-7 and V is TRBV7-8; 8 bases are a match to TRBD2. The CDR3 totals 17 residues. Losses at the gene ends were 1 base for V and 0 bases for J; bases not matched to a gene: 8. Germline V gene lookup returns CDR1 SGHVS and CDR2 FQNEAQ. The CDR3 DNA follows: TGTGCCAGCAGCTTAGAGTGGCGGGAGGAATCCTCCTACGAGCAGTACTTC. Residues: CASSLEWREESSYEQYF.

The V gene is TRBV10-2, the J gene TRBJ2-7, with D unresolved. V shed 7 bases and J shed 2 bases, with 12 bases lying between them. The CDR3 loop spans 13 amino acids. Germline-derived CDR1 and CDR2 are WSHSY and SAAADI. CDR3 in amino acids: CASMPGKAYEQYF. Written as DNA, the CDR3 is TGCGCCAGCATGCCAGGTAAAGCCTACGAGCAGTACTTC.

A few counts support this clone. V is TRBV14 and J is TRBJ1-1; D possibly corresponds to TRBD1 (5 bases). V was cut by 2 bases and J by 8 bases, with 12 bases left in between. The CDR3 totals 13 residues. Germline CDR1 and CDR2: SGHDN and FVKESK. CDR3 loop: CASSQYPGMEAFF. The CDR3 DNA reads TGTGCCAGCAGCCAATATCCAGGGATGGAAGCTTTCTTT.

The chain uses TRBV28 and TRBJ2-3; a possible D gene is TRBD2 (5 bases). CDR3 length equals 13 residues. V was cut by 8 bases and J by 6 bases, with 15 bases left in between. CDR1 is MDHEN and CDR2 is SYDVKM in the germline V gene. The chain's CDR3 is CASGWLGGDTQYF. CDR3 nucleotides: TGTGCCAGCGGATGGTTGGGCGGGGATACGCAGTATTTT.

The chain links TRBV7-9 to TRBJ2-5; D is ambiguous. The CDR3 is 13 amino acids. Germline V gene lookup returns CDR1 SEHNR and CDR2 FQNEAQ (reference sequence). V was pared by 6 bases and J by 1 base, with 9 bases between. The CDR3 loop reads CASRPGPQETQYF. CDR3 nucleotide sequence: TGTGCCAGCAGACCCGGGCCCCAAGAGACCCAGTACTTC.

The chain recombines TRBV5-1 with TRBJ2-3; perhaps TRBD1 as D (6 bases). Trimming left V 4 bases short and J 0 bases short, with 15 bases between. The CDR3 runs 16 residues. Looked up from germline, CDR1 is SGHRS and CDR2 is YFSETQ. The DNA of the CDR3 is TGCGCCAGCAGCACGGAGACAGGCGTGAGCACAGATACGCAGTATTTT. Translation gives CASSTETGVSTDTQYF.

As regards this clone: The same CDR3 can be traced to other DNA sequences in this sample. Here the CDR3 reads CASSSNSYEQYF. CDR3 sequence (DNA): TGTGCCAGCAGTAGCAACTCCTACGAGCAGTACTTC. The gene calls are TRBV11-2 and TRBJ2-7; D is unclear. Germline V gene sequence: CDR1 SGHAT, CDR2 FQNNGV. This CDR3 has 12 residues. With 6 bases removed from V and 0 bases from J, the gap between germline ends came to 6 bases.

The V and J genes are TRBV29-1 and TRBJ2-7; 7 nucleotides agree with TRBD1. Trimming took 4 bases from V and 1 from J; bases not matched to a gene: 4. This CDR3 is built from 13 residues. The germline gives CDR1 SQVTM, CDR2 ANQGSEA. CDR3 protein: CSVAGTESYEQYF. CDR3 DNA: TGCAGCGTTGCCGGGACAGAGTCCTACGAGCAGTACTTC.

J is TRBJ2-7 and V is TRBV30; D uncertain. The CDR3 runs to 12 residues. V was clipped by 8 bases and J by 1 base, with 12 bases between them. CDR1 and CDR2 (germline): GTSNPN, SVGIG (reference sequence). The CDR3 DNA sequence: TGTGCCCGGATGGGATTGTCCTACGAGCAGTACTTC. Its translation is CARMGLSYEQYF.

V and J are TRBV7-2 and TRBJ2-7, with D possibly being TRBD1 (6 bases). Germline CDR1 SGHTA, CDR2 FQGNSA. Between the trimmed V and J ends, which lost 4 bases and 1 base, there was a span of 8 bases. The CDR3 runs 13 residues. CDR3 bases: TGTGCCAGCAGCTCGGACAGTTCCTACGAGCAGTACTTC. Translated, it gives CASSSDSSYEQYF.

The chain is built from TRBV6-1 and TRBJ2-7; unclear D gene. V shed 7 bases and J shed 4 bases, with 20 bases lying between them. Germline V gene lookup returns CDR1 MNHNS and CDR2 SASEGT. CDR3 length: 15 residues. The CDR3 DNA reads TGTGCCAGCACCAGAGCCCCCCCGGGCAAATACGAGCAGTACTTC. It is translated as CASTRAPPGKYEQYF.

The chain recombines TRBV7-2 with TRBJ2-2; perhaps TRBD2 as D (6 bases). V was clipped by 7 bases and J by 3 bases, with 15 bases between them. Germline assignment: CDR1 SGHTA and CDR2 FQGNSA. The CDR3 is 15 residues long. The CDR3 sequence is CASTMEGRYTGELFF. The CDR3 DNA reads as TGTGCCAGCACCATGGAGGGAAGGTACACCGGGGAGCTGTTTTTT. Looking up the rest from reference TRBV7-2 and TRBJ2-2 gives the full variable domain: GAGVSQSPSNKVTEKGKDVELRCDPISGHTALYWYRQSLGQGLEFLIYFQGNSAPDKSGLPSDRFSAERTGGSVSTLTIQRTQQEDSAVYLCASTMEGRYTGELFFGEGSRLTVL.

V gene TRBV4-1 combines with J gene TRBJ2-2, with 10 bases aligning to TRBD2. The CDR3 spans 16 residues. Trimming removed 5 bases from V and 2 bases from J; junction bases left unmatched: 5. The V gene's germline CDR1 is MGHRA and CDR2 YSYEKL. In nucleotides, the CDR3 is TGCGCCAGCAGCAACGGACTAGCGGTTAACACCGGGGAGCTGTTTTTT. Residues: CASSNGLAVNTGELFF.

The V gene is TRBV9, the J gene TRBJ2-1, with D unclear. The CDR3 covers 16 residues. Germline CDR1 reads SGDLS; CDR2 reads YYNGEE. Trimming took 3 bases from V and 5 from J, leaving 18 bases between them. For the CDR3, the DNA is TGTGCCAGCAGCGCCTCCCCCCCTACAGCTAACAATGAGCAGTTCTTC. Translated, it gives CASSASPPTANNEQFF. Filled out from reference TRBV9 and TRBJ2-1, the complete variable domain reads DSGVTQTPKHLITATGQRVTLRCSPRSGDLSVYWYQQSLDQGLQFLIQYYNGEERAKGNILERFSAQQFPDLHSELNLSSLELGDSALYFCASSASPPTANNEQFFGPGTRLTVL.

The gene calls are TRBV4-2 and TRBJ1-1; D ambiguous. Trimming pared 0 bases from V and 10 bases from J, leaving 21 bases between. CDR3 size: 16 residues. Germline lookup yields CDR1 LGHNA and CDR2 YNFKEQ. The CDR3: CASSQDLVGIQLGAFF. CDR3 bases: TGTGCCAGCAGCCAAGATCTGGTTGGGATTCAGCTCGGAGCTTTCTTT.

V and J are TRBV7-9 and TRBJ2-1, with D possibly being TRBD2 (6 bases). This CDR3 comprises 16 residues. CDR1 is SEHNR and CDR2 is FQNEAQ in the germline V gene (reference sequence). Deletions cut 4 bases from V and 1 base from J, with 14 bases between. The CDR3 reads CASSSPLADSYNEQFF. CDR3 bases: TGTGCCAGCAGCTCGCCACTAGCAGATTCCTACAATGAGCAGTTCTTC.